Listed here is a single TCR beta chain. Its specificity is not known. The sample belongs to a study of shared clonotypes between healthy human individuals. Findings and caveats of the study: Non-shared clonotypes had lower generation probabilities than clonotypes shared by all four sorted-subset donors.

In germline, CDR1 is SNHLY, CDR2 FYNNEI. The CDR3 contains 14 residues. Trimming removed 8 bases at V and 3 bases at J, with 13 bases between. Clones were sequenced by immunoSEQ multiplex PCR, and TCRdb holds only the in-frame ones, with some missing. This sample has about 2.4 million clones, with more than 90% found just once. The source material was naive CD4+ T cells sorted from blood. Documented subset: CD45RA+ positively selected. This TCR derives from a man in his late teens or twenties in good health. This chain joins TRBV2 and TRBJ2-2, with D possibly TRBD1 on 6 matching bases. The CDR3 sequence is CASRGQGYTGELFF. The CDR3 DNA follows: TGTGCCAGCCGCGGGCAGGGGTACACCGGGGAGCTGTTTTTT.